The clone carrying this T cell receptor beta chain has ten or more counts. The antigen is undetermined. Participants, patients aged 18 to 65, had newly diagnosed hyperthyroidism with a duration under 2 months. This sample stems from a study of T cells in Graves' hyperthyroidism and ophthalmopathy. Study-level information: Before any treatment, at initial diagnosis, peripheral blood was collected. General observations from the study: Ophthalmopathy was model-predicted a median roughly six months pre-onset. In the blood, most expanded thyroid clonotypes above 0.001 appeared as well.

Using RNA transcripts as the source, TCR beta CDR3 regions were amplified. In the first-round RT-PCR of the TCR CDR3, the HTBI primer set was used. MiXCR, run by TCRdb on the multiplex PCR reads, gives a single entry per CDR3 protein. The sample consists of under 400,000 distinct CDR3 sequences, about 15% of them appearing once. The CDR3 consists of 11 residues. Trimming shortened V by 9 bases and J by 7 bases, and 10 bases separated the two germline ends. Germline V gene data show CDR1 as SNHLY and CDR2 as FYNNEI. Input material: blood. J is TRBJ2-1 and V is TRBV2; D is unresolved. The clonotype was recovered from a woman between 18 and 29 years old with Graves' hyperthyroidism that later progressed to Graves' ophthalmopathy. The DNA for the CDR3 is TGTGCCAGAGGGTACCAAAATGAGCAGTTCTTC. Its translation: CARGYQNEQFF.